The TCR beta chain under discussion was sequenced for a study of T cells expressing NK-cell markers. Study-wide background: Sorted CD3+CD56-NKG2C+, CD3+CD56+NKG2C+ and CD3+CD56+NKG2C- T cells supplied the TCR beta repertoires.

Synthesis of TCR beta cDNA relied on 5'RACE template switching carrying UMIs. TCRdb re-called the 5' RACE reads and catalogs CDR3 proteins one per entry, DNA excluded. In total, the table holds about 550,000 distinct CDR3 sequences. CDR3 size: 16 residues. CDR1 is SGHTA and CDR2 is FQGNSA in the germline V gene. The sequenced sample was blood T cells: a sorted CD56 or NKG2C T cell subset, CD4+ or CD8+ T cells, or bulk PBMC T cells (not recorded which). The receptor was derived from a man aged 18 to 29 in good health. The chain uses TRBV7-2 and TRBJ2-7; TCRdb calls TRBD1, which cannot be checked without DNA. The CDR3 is CASSPGVQEGYYEQYF.